The 32 T cell receptor beta chains presented below share a single source sample, sequenced in a study of CD8+ T cells in alopecia areata. After isolation, RNA underwent reverse transcription to generate cDNA as the sequencing template. TCRdb's table, derived via immunoSEQ multiplex PCR, lists solely in-frame clones and lacks some. The sample comprises around 140,000 clones, around 49% of which are singletons, and about 17% rests with the top ten. The material was CD8+ T cells sorted from blood, obtained at week 0. The receptors derive from a human donor with alopecia areata.

This chain uses TRBV7-9 with TRBJ2-7, with D perhaps matching TRBD2 (5 bases). The CDR3 totals 14 residues. The ends were cut back, 4 bases at V and 2 bases at J, with 12 bases in the middle. Looked up from germline, CDR1 is SEHNR and CDR2 is FQNEAQ (reference sequence). The CDR3 DNA is TGTGCCAGCAGCTCGGAGGTTAGGACCTACGAGCAGTACTTC. Translation gives CASSSEVRTYEQYF.

The J gene is TRBJ1-1, the V gene TRBV5-1; D gene uncertain. The CDR3 spans 15 residues. CDR1 is SGHRS and CDR2 is YFSETQ in the germline V gene. The V and J ends lost 1 base and 3 bases respectively, with 13 bases between them. The CDR3 protein is CASSLRSYRDTEAFF. CDR3 sequence (DNA): TGCGCCAGCAGCTTGCGGTCTTATAGGGACACTGAAGCTTTCTTT.

There are a few counts of this clone. The chain is built from TRBV5-4 and TRBJ2-2; D gene uncertain. This CDR3 has 15 amino acids. The ends were cut back, 2 bases at V and 2 bases at J, with 10 bases in the middle. The germline V gene encodes CDR1 SGHNT and CDR2 YYREEE (reference sequence). As DNA, the CDR3 is TGTGCCAGCAGCTTTAAGGCAGGAAACACCGGGGAGCTGTTTTTT. Its translation: CASSFKAGNTGELFF.

This clone has just a few counts. The V and J genes are TRBV6-1 and TRBJ2-7; D may be TRBD2 (7 bases). Germline CDR1 and CDR2: MNHNS and SASEGT. This CDR3 contains 14 residues. Trimming took 4 bases from V and 0 from J, leaving 10 bases between them. CDR3 DNA: TGTGCCAGCAGTGCTCGGGGGGCCTCCTACGAGCAGTACTTC. Translation: CASSARGASYEQYF.

This sequence joins TRBV6-5 and TRBJ1-1; 9 nucleotides agree with TRBD1. With V trimmed by 6 bases and J by 3 bases, 8 bases remained unmatched. Looked up from germline, CDR1 is MNHEY and CDR2 is SVGAGI. This CDR3 has 15 residues. DNA for the CDR3: TGTGCCAGCAGCCAGGACAGGGGACGCGACACTGAAGCTTTCTTT. As protein: CASSQDRGRDTEAFF.

V and J are TRBV4-1 and TRBJ2-3; TRBD2 matches at 11 bases. V was clipped by 0 bases and J by 10 bases; unmatched bases: 9. The CDR3 extends over 16 amino acids. Germline V gives CDR1 MGHRA, CDR2 YSYEKL. CDR3 amino acids: CASSQETSGRPAPQYF. In DNA form, the CDR3 reads TGCGCCAGCAGCCAAGAAACTAGCGGGAGACCAGCACCGCAGTATTTT.

The chain links TRBV29-1 to TRBJ2-7, with TRBD1 matching over 9 bases. Germline V gene sequence: CDR1 SQVTM, CDR2 ANQGSEA. Trimming removed 3 bases from V and 2 bases from J; junction bases left unmatched: 11. The CDR3 sequence is 16 residues long. CDR3 protein: CSVENTGQGNPYEQYF. CDR3 nucleotides: TGCAGCGTTGAGAATACAGGACAGGGGAACCCCTACGAGCAGTACTTC.

A few counts support this clone. The chain uses TRBV6-4 and TRBJ2-1; 7 nucleotides match TRBD2. Germline-derived CDR1 and CDR2 are MRHNA and SNTAGT. This CDR3 is 16 amino acids long. V shed 0 bases, J shed 2 bases, and the junction held 4 bases outside the gene matches. CDR3 loop: CASSDSREGPYNEQFF. In DNA form, the CDR3 reads TGTGCCAGCAGTGACTCGAGGGAGGGACCCTACAATGAGCAGTTCTTC.

The chain couples TRBV13 to TRBJ2-5; D gene uncertain. Germline lookup yields CDR1 PRHDT and CDR2 FYEKMQ (reference sequence). This CDR3 comprises 14 residues. V gave up 1 base and J gave up 1 base, with 7 bases separating them. CDR3 DNA: TGTGCCAGCAGCTTAGATGGCAGCCAAGAGACCCAGTACTTC. This translates into CASSLDGSQETQYF.

In DNA form, the CDR3 reads TGCGCCAGCAGCCAAGACGGACAGGGACGCTATGGCTACACCTTC. Translated: CASSQDGQGRYGYTF. The V and J genes are TRBV4-3 and TRBJ1-2, with TRBD1 identical over 8 bases. CDR3 length equals 15 residues. Germline assignment: CDR1 LGHNA and CDR2 YSLEER. Trimming removed 0 bases from V and 4 bases from J; junction bases left unmatched: 4.

A single count supports this clone. V gene TRBV11-2 combines with J gene TRBJ2-7, with 7 bases matching TRBD2. V lost 3 bases to trimming and J lost 1 base; unmatched junction nucleotides: 0. Germline V lookup: CDR1 SGHAT, CDR2 FQNNGV. This CDR3 comprises 13 residues. CDR3 loop: CASSFGGSYEQYF. CDR3 sequence (DNA): TGTGCCAGCAGCTTCGGGGGGTCCTACGAGCAGTACTTC.

This rearrangement joins TRBV11-2 to TRBJ2-2; no firm D call. Germline V CDR1 and CDR2: SGHAT, FQNNGV. V lost 5 bases, J lost 1 base, and 8 bases lay in between. This CDR3 has 14 amino acids. CDR3 protein: CASSPPGNTGELFF. The CDR3 nucleotides are TGTGCCAGCAGCCCTCCGGGGAACACCGGGGAGCTGTTTTTT.

This clone has a handful of counts. The junction and the germline gene differ at one end; a read error may be behind it. The chain carries TRBV14 and TRBJ2-7; perhaps TRBD2 as D (6 bases). CDR3 length equals 13 residues. Per the germline V gene, CDR1 is SGHDN and CDR2 is FVKESK. The CDR3 bases are TGTGCCAGCAGCAGGAGGGACTCCAACGAGCAGTACTTC. Translated, it gives CASSRRDSNEQYF.

This chain uses TRBV29-1 with TRBJ2-7; no reliable D call. V lost 1 base, J lost 2 bases, and 9 bases lay in between. Per germline, CDR1 SQVTM and CDR2 ANQGSEA. The CDR3 is made up of 13 amino acids. The CDR3 here is CSVEGDAPYEQYF. The CDR3 DNA is TGCAGCGTTGAAGGGGATGCCCCCTACGAGCAGTACTTC.

V and J are TRBV27 and TRBJ1-5; D is perhaps TRBD1 (5 bases). The CDR3 sequence is 15 residues long. Looked up from germline, CDR1 is MNHEY and CDR2 is SMNVEV (reference sequence). V dropped 6 bases and J dropped 0 bases, with 12 bases sitting between them. CDR3 nucleotide sequence: TGTGCCAGCAGGACCGGGGGTAGTAGCAATCAGCCCCAGCATTTT. Amino acid sequence: CASRTGGSSNQPQHF.

The rearrangement joins TRBV29-1 to TRBJ2-1; D could derive from TRBD1 or TRBD2 (5 bases each). The CDR3 is 16 amino acids. V gave up 3 bases and J gave up 1 base, with 16 bases separating them. Germline-derived CDR1 and CDR2 are SQVTM and ANQGSEA. The CDR3 coding sequence is TGCAGCGTTGAGGGGCGCCGGGGTGGGTCCTACAATGAGCAGTTCTTC. Protein: CSVEGRRGGSYNEQFF.

This clone was seen a few times. The DNA of the CDR3 is TGTGCCAGCAGCGACCGGGACAGGTTATATGGCTACACCTTC. Its translation is CASSDRDRLYGYTF. The V gene is TRBV7-9, the J gene TRBJ1-2, with TRBD1 matching over 8 bases. The CDR3 has 14 amino acids. V was clipped by 5 bases and J by 5 bases; unmatched bases: 7. CDR1 SEHNR and CDR2 FQNEAQ come from the germline V gene (reference sequence).

This clone was found a few times. The rearrangement uses TRBV14 and TRBJ1-6; D possibly corresponds to TRBD1 (6 bases). The CDR3 is 17 amino acids. V was shortened by 0 bases and J by 2 bases, with 11 bases between the two germline ends. The germline CDR1 and CDR2 sequences are SGHDN and FVKESK. The CDR3 is CASSQDAGGPYNSPLHF. Here the CDR3 DNA reads TGTGCCAGCAGCCAAGATGCCGGGGGCCCCTATAATTCACCCCTCCACTTT.

The rearrangement links TRBV7-9 to TRBJ1-2; possible D gene TRBD1, 5 bases. V dropped 4 bases and J dropped 1 base, with 13 bases sitting between them. Germline V gives CDR1 SEHNR, CDR2 FQNEAQ (reference sequence). CDR3 length: 15 amino acids. DNA for the CDR3: TGTGCCAGCAGCTCGGGACGGAAGAGTAACTATGGCTACACCTTC. Its translation: CASSSGRKSNYGYTF.

The chain uses TRBV7-9 and TRBJ2-7; the D is unclear. The CDR3 loop spans 13 amino acids. With 5 bases removed from V and 3 bases from J, the gap between germline ends came to 11 bases. The germline V gene has CDR1 SEHNR and CDR2 FQNEAQ (reference sequence). The CDR3 DNA is TGTGCCAGCAGCACCCACCCCCTCTACGAGCAGTACTTC. Protein product: CASSTHPLYEQYF.

The chain couples TRBV29-1 to TRBJ2-3; D not certain. Germline loops: CDR1 SQVTM, CDR2 ANQGSEA. The CDR3 covers 13 residues. The V and J ends lost 8 bases and 2 bases respectively, with 14 bases between them. This CDR3 is CSLISFATDTQYF. The DNA for the CDR3 is TGCAGCCTTATAAGCTTTGCCACAGATACGCAGTATTTT.

The V call is TRBV9, the J call TRBJ2-7; weak D call: TRBD2 (6 bases). Trimming removed 3 bases at V and 0 bases at J, with 16 bases between. The CDR3 has 16 residues. Germline V gene data show CDR1 as SGDLS and CDR2 as YYNGEE. DNA for the CDR3: TGTGCCAGCAGCGCCACTAGCCAAGGGTCCTCCTACGAGCAGTACTTC. Translation: CASSATSQGSSYEQYF.

The rearrangement uses TRBV10-3 and TRBJ2-6; possibly TRBD1 for D (5 bases). CDR1 and CDR2 (germline): ENHRY, SYGVKD. This CDR3 has 16 amino acids. The ends were cut back, 0 bases at V and 15 bases at J, with 21 bases in the middle. The CDR3 nucleotides are TGTGCCATCAGTGAGTCAGACAGTAAGCACAGAGGAGCCCTGACTTTC. This gives the protein CAISESDSKHRGALTF.

CDR3 loop: CSVAMGTEAFF. The CDR3 DNA is TGCAGCGTTGCTATGGGCACTGAAGCTTTCTTT. This chain joins TRBV29-1 and TRBJ1-1; D unresolved. The germline gives CDR1 SQVTM, CDR2 ANQGSEA. CDR3 length equals 11 residues. The V gene lost 4 bases and the J gene lost 4 bases, with 7 bases spanning the gap.

This rearrangement joins TRBV6-5 to TRBJ1-2, with TRBD1 as a possible D gene (6 bases). V was pared by 2 bases and J by 3 bases, with 13 bases between. The CDR3 sequence is 15 residues long. Germline V gives CDR1 MNHEY, CDR2 SVGAGI. The CDR3 coding sequence is TGTGCCAGCAGTTACGAAGGCAGGGGATACTATGGCTACACCTTC. Its protein is CASSYEGRGYYGYTF.

This rearrangement joins TRBV7-8 to TRBJ1-1; D is unclear. CDR1 is SGHVS and CDR2 is FQNEAQ in the germline V gene. This CDR3 has 14 residues. Trimming took 6 bases from V and 4 from J, leaving 15 bases between them. CDR3 coding DNA: TGTGCCAGCAGTAACGCTGGACTTGGCACTGAAGCTTTCTTT. Its translation is CASSNAGLGTEAFF.

This clone was seen only a few times. This chain joins TRBV27 and TRBJ2-2, with no clear D. The CDR3 spans 15 residues. Trimming took 2 bases from V and 2 from J, leaving 9 bases between them. Germline values: CDR1 MNHEY, CDR2 SMNVEV (reference sequence). CDR3 bases: TGTGCCAGCAGTTTACAATGGCCAAACACCGGGGAGCTGTTTTTT. Translated: CASSLQWPNTGELFF.

This clone was recorded only once. The chain uses TRBV5-6 and TRBJ1-6, with D unresolved. The CDR3 extends over 15 amino acids. V shed 4 bases and J shed 10 bases, with 18 bases lying between them. Germline CDR1 reads SGHDT; CDR2 reads YYEEEE. The CDR3 nucleotides read TGTGCCAGCAGCCACCCAAGAAAAAGAGGATCACCCCTCCACTTT. This codes for CASSHPRKRGSPLHF.

V usage is TRBV27 and J usage is TRBJ2-7; D possibly uses TRBD1 or TRBD2 (5 bases each). The germline CDR1 and CDR2 sequences are MNHEY and SMNVEV (reference sequence). The V end was cut by 3 bases, the J end by 3 bases, with 18 bases between. The CDR3 spans 16 residues. CDR3 bases: TGTGCCAGCAGTTTCAGTATGGGGGAGACAAACTACGAGCAGTACTTC. Its translation: CASSFSMGETNYEQYF.

This chain links TRBV27 with TRBJ1-2; TRBD1 matches 7 bases. V shed 3 bases, J shed 6 bases, and the junction held 4 bases outside the gene matches. The CDR3 is 13 amino acids. Germline loops: CDR1 MNHEY, CDR2 SMNVEV (reference sequence). CDR3 coding DNA: TGTGCCAGCAGTTTGAACAGGGGAGATGGCTACACCTTC. Encoded protein: CASSLNRGDGYTF.

CDR3 amino acids: CSVEDWQEKLFF. CDR3 nucleotide sequence: TGCAGCGTTGAAGATTGGCAGGAAAAACTGTTTTTT. The gene calls are TRBV29-1 and TRBJ1-4; D is uncertain. The CDR3 contains 12 residues. The V and J ends lost 0 bases and 8 bases respectively, with 7 bases between them. Germline CDR1 SQVTM, CDR2 ANQGSEA.

The gene calls are TRBV7-2 and TRBJ2-7; no clear D. With 3 bases removed from V and 4 bases from J, the gap between germline ends came to 10 bases. The CDR3 totals 13 residues. Germline assignment: CDR1 SGHTA and CDR2 FQGNSA. In DNA form, the CDR3 reads TGTGCCAGCAGCTTCACCCAACGGTACGAGCAGTACTTC. Translated, it gives CASSFTQRYEQYF.